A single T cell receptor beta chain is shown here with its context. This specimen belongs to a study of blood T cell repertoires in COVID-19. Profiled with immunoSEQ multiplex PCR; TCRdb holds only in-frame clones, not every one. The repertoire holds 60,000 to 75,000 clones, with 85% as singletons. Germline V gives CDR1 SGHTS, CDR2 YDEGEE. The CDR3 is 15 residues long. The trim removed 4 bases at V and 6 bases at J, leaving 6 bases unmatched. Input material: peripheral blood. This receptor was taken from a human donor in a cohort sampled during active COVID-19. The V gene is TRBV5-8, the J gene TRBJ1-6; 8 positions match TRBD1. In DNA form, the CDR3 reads TGTGCCAGCAGCCCAAGGACAGGGACTAATTCACCCCTCCACTTT. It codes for CASSPRTGTNSPLHF.